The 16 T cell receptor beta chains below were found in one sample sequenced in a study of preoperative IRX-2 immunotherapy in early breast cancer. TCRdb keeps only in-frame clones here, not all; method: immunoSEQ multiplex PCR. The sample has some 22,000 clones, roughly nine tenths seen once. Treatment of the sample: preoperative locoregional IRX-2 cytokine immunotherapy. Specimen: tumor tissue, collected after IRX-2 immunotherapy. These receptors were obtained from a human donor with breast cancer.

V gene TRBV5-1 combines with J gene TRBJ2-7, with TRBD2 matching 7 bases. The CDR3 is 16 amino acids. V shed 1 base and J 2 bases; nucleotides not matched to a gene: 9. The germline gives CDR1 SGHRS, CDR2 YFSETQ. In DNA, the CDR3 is TGCGCCAGCAGCTTGAAGTCGGGGGGAACTCCCTACGAGCAGTACTTC. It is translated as CASSLKSGGTPYEQYF.

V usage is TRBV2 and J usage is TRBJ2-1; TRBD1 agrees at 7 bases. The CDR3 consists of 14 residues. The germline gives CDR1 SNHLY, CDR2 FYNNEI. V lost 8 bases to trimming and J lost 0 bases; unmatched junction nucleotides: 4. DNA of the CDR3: TGTGCCAGCGGCCGGGACAGCTCCTACAATGAGCAGTTCTTC. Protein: CASGRDSSYNEQFF.

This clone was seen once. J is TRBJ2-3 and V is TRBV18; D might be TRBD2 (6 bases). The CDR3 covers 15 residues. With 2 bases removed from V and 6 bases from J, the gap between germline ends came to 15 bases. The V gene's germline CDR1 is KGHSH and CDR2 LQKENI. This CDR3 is CASSPDPAGKDTQYF. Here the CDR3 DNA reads TGTGCCAGCTCACCAGATCCCGCGGGGAAGGATACGCAGTATTTT.

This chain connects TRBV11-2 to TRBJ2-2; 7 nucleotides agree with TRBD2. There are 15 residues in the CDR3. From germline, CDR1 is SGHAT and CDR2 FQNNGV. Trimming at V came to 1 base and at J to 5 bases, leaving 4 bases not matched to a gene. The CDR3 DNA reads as TGTGCCAGCAGCTTAGTGTCGGGGGGTACCGGGGAGCTGTTTTTT. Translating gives CASSLVSGGTGELFF.

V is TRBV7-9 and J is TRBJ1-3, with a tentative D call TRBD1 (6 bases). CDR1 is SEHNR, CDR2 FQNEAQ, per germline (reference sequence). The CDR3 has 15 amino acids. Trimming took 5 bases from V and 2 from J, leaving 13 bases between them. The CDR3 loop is CASSPQGFAGNTIYF. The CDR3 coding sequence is TGTGCCAGCAGCCCACAGGGATTCGCTGGAAACACCATATATTTT.

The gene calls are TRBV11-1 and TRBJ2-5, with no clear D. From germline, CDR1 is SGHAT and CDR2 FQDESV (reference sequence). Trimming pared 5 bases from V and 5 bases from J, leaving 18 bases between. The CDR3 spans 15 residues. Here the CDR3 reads CASSPNVRFGETQYF. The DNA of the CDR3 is TGTGCCAGCAGCCCCAATGTCCGGTTTGGGGAGACCCAGTACTTC.

The CDR3 bases are TGTGCCAGCAGTTCCGAAAGGGACAGATCCACAGATACGCAGTATTTT. Its protein is CASSSERDRSTDTQYF. J is TRBJ2-3 and V is TRBV4-2, with TRBD1 identical over 7 bases. This CDR3 spans 16 amino acids. J was trimmed by 2 bases and V by 6 bases; bases with no gene match: 11. Germline loops: CDR1 LGHNA, CDR2 YNFKEQ.

CDR3 nucleotide sequence: TGTGCCAGCAGCCCCAGACAGGGTTCAACTGAAGCTTTCTTT. Translating it yields CASSPRQGSTEAFF. V is TRBV5-4 and J is TRBJ1-1; 7 positions agree with TRBD1. After removal of 4 bases from V and 5 bases from J, the junction contained 8 bases not matched to a gene. The germline gives CDR1 SGHNT, CDR2 YYREEE (reference sequence). The CDR3 has 14 amino acids.

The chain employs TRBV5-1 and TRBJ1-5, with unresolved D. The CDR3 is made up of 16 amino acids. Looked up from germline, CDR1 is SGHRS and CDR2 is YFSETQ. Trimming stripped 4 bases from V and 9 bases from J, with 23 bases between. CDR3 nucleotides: TGCGCCAGCAGCCCAACCGAGAATCGGGGTAATTTGCCCCAGCATTTT. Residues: CASSPTENRGNLPQHF.

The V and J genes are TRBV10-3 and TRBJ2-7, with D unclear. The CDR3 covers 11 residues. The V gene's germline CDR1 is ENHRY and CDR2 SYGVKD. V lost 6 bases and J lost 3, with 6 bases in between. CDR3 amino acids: CAISSIYEQYF. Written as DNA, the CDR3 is TGTGCCATCAGCTCTATCTACGAGCAGTACTTC.

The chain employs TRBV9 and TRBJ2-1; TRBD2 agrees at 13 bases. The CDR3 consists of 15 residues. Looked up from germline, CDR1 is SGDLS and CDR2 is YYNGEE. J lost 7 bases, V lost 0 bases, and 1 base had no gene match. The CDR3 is CASSVELAGGNEQFF. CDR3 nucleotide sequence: TGTGCCAGCAGCGTAGAACTAGCGGGGGGGAATGAGCAGTTCTTC.

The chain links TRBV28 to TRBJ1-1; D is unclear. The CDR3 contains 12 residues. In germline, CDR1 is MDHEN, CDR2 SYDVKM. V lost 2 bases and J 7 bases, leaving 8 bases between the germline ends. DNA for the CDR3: TGTGCCAGCAGTTTAGTGGGTAATGAAGCTTTCTTT. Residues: CASSLVGNEAFF. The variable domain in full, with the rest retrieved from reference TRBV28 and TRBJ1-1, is DVKVTQSSRYLVKRTGEKVFLECVQDMDHENMFWYRQDPGLGLRLIYFSYDVKMKEKGDIPEGYSVSREKKERFSLILESASTNQTSMYLCASSLVGNEAFFGQGTRLTVV.

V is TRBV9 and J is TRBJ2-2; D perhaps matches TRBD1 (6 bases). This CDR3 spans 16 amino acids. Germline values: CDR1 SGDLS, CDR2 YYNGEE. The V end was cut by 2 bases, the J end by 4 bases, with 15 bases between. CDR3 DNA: TGTGCCAGCAGCGTGGGCACAGGGATTGGCACCGGGGAGCTGTTTTTT. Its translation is CASSVGTGIGTGELFF. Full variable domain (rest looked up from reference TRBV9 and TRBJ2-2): DSGVTQTPKHLITATGQRVTLRCSPRSGDLSVYWYQQSLDQGLQFLIQYYNGEERAKGNILERFSAQQFPDLHSELNLSSLELGDSALYFCASSVGTGIGTGELFFGEGSRLTVL.

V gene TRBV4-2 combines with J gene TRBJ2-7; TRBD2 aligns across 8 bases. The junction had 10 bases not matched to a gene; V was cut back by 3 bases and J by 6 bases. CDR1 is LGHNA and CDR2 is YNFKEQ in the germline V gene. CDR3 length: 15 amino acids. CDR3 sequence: CASSHAEAGVGEQYF. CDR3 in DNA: TGTGCCAGCAGCCACGCCGAAGCGGGAGTGGGCGAGCAGTACTTC.

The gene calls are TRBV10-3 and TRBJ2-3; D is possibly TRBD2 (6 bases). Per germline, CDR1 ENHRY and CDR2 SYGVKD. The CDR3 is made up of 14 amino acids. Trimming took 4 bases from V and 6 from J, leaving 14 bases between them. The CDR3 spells CAISAPNSGDTQYF. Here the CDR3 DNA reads TGTGCCATCAGTGCGCCCAATAGCGGCGATACGCAGTATTTT.

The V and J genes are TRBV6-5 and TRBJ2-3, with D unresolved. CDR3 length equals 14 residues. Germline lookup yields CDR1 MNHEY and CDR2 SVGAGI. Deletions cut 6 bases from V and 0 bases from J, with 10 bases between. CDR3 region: CASRRQLSTDTQYF. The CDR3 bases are TGTGCCAGCAGACGACAACTTAGCACAGATACGCAGTATTTT.